Following are 13 T cell receptor beta chains from one sample sequenced in a study of T cells after yellow fever vaccination. TCRdb called the 5' RACE reads again in MiXCR, with one record for every CDR3 protein. The data show about 250,000 distinct CDR3 sequences, with more than 3.5% seen just once and under 20% held by the top ten. The material sequenced was PBMCs, taken 15 days after the yellow fever booster vaccination. The source of these receptors is a man between 18 and 29 years old who received the YFV17D yellow fever vaccine.

This chain links TRBV5-5 with TRBJ1-2, with a tentative D call TRBD1 (5 bases). Germline CDR1 reads SGHKS; CDR2 reads YYEKEE (reference sequence). V lost 2 bases, J lost 3 bases, and 8 bases lay in between. This CDR3 has 13 residues. The DNA of the CDR3 is TGTGCCAGCAGCTTTCCAGGGCACTATGGCTACACCTTC. The encoded protein is CASSFPGHYGYTF.

There are many counts of this clonotype. V usage is TRBV4-2 and J usage is TRBJ2-3; the match to TRBD2 covers 10 bases. The junction had 6 bases not matched to a gene; V was cut back by 0 bases and J by 6 bases. The V gene's germline CDR1 is LGHNA and CDR2 YNFKEQ. The CDR3 loop spans 16 amino acids. The CDR3, as DNA: TGTGCCAGCAGCCAAGAGAGCGGGGGGGACCCGGATACGCAGTATTTT. As protein: CASSQESGGDPDTQYF.

This clonotype was picked up many times. The CDR3: CASSLGAVNYGYTF. As DNA, the CDR3 is TGTGCCAGCAGCTTAGGAGCAGTTAACTATGGCTACACCTTC. The chain combines TRBV7-9 with TRBJ1-2; D remains unclear. V was shortened by 1 base and J by 1 base, with 7 bases between the two germline ends. This CDR3 spans 14 amino acids. Germline-derived CDR1 and CDR2 are SEHNR and FQNEAQ (reference sequence).

This clonotype was picked up a small number of times. The rearrangement joins TRBV5-1 to TRBJ2-7; 9 bases are a match to TRBD2. CDR1 is SGHRS, CDR2 YFSETQ, per germline. V lost 4 bases, J lost 7 bases, and 6 bases stayed unmatched. The CDR3 length is 13 residues. The CDR3 nucleotides read TGCGCCAGCAGCCGTAGCGGGGGCGGTGAGCAGTACGTC. Amino acids: CASSRSGGGEQYV.

Ten or more counts support this clonotype. The J gene is TRBJ1-4, the V gene TRBV5-1; no firm D call. Trimming stripped 4 bases from V and 8 bases from J, with 15 bases between. The CDR3 sequence is 14 residues long. Germline loops: CDR1 SGHRS, CDR2 YFSETQ. The CDR3 DNA reads TGCGCCAGCAGCCTAGGACTGCTTTGGGAAAAACTGTTTTTT. It translates to CASSLGLLWEKLFF.

This clonotype was detected many times. The CDR3 DNA follows: TGTGCCAGCAGCTCTCTAGCGGGGGAAGACCTGTACCAAGAGACCCAGTACTTC. This codes for CASSSLAGEDLYQETQYF. The chain combines TRBV5-5 with TRBJ2-5, with 10 bases identical to TRBD2. V was clipped by 3 bases and J by 0 bases; unmatched bases: 11. CDR1 and CDR2 from the germline V gene are SGHKS and YYEKEE (reference sequence). The CDR3 extends over 18 amino acids.

This clonotype was detected ten times or more. The J gene is TRBJ2-4, the V gene TRBV6-6; D might be TRBD1 or TRBD2, each matching 6 bases. The V end lost 0 bases, the J end lost 9 bases, and 15 bases lay between the germline ends. This CDR3 is built from 15 residues. CDR1 and CDR2 from the germline V gene are MNHNY and SVGAGI (reference sequence). For the CDR3, the DNA is TGTGCCAGCAGTTACTCGGACTGGGGGGCAAGCATTCAGTACTTC. It is translated as CASSYSDWGASIQYF.

The table lists this clonotype with a few counts. The chain couples TRBV20-1 to TRBJ2-7, with 9 bases matching TRBD1. CDR3 length equals 16 residues. The J segment lost 6 bases and the V segment lost 1 base, leaving 13 bases of the junction unmatched. Germline CDR1 DFQATT, CDR2 SNEGSKA (reference sequence). The CDR3 spells CSARGSRGQGSGEQYF. The CDR3 region has the DNA TGCAGTGCTAGAGGAAGCCGGGGACAGGGATCGGGCGAGCAGTACTTC.

This clonotype was recorded many times. The chain recombines TRBV5-1 with TRBJ2-3, with 8 bases identical to TRBD1. The length of the CDR3 is 14 residues. Germline trimming cut 4 bases from V and 1 base from J; bases unmatched to any gene: 2. Per germline, CDR1 SGHRS and CDR2 YFSETQ. The CDR3 bases are TGCGCCAGCAGCGGACAGGGAGGCACAGATACGCAGTATTTT. Encoded protein: CASSGQGGTDTQYF.

This clonotype was detected many times. The chain joins TRBV7-9 to TRBJ2-3, with 7 bases identical to TRBD2. The CDR3 is 12 residues long. The J segment lost 4 bases and the V segment lost 8 bases, leaving 3 bases of the junction unmatched. The germline CDR1 and CDR2 sequences are SEHNR and FQNEAQ (reference sequence). The CDR3 DNA follows: TGTGCCAGCGGTACTAGCGCAGATACGCAGTATTTT. Protein sequence: CASGTSADTQYF.

The sample holds many counts of this clonotype. V gene TRBV5-1 combines with J gene TRBJ2-3; TRBD2 aligns across 8 bases. CDR3 size: 16 residues. The V gene's germline CDR1 is SGHRS and CDR2 YFSETQ. V lost 3 bases, J lost 0 bases, and 6 bases stayed unmatched. The CDR3 spells CASSSSQRGSTDTQYF. The DNA for the CDR3 is TGCGCCAGCAGCTCCTCGCAGCGGGGGAGCACAGATACGCAGTATTTT.

This clonotype occurred many times. CDR3 DNA: TGCGCCAGCAGCGACCCAGGCACTGAAGCTTTCTTT. This codes for CASSDPGTEAFF. The chain links TRBV5-1 to TRBJ1-1; D remains ambiguous. Trimming took 4 bases from V and 4 from J, leaving 8 bases between them. Looked up from germline, CDR1 is SGHRS and CDR2 is YFSETQ. The CDR3 totals 12 residues.

This clonotype has a count of ten or more. This chain uses TRBV29-1 with TRBJ1-6, with D unresolved. Trimming took 0 bases from V and 7 from J, leaving 4 bases between them. Germline CDR1 reads SQVTM; CDR2 reads ANQGSEA. This CDR3 spans 12 amino acids. The CDR3 sequence is CSVEDRNSPLHF. In nucleotides, the CDR3 is TGCAGCGTTGAAGACAGGAATTCACCCCTCCACTTT.